The next 27 T cell receptor beta chains were all read from a single sample in a study of T cell repertoires in cytomegalovirus infection. TCRdb itself ran the reads through MiXCR, one entry per CDR3 protein. This table has 400,000 to 600,000 distinct CDR3 sequences, roughly 46% appearing once. Their cognate antigens are unknown. The starting material was cultured PBMCs, obtained from culture after CMV antigen stimulation. Source of these receptors: a human donor in good health (CMV status not recorded). Some clones in this sample may be carry-over from other donors' samples.

At least ten counts were recorded for this clonotype. The chain employs TRBV7-8 and TRBJ2-5; 7 positions agree with TRBD2. V trimming: 3 bases; J trimming: 4 bases; junction bases outside the gene matches: 8. Germline CDR1 and CDR2: SGHVS and FQNEAQ. The CDR3 runs to 15 residues. The CDR3 sequence is CASSFSGLGAETQYF. For the CDR3, the DNA is TGTGCCAGCAGCTTCTCCGGACTAGGGGCAGAGACCCAGTACTTC. Full variable domain (remainder filled in from reference TRBV7-8 and TRBJ2-5): GAGVSQSPRYKVAKRGQDVALRCDPISGHVSLFWYQQALGQGPEFLTYFQNEAQLDKSGLPSDRFFAERPEGSVSTLKIQRTQQEDSAVYLCASSFSGLGAETQYFGPGTRLLVL.

The rearrangement uses TRBV7-2 and TRBJ1-1, with 7 bases fitting TRBD1. There are 14 residues in the CDR3. Germline-derived CDR1 and CDR2 are SGHTA and FQGNSA. The trim removed 5 bases at V and 8 bases at J, leaving 11 bases unmatched. This CDR3 reads CASSEPGQTAEAFF. For the CDR3, the DNA is TGTGCCAGCAGCGAGCCGGGACAGACCGCAGAAGCTTTCTTT. Full variable domain (rest looked up from reference TRBV7-2 and TRBJ1-1): GAGVSQSPSNKVTEKGKDVELRCDPISGHTALYWYRQSLGQGLEFLIYFQGNSAPDKSGLPSDRFSAERTGGSVSTLTIQRTQQEDSAVYLCASSEPGQTAEAFFGQGTRLTVV.

Comment on this clonotype: A much larger clone lies one base from this, so it may be a read error. V gene TRBV7-2 combines with J gene TRBJ1-5, with a possible D match to TRBD1 (5 bases). The CDR3 spans 15 residues. Per germline, CDR1 SGHTA and CDR2 FQGNSA. The CDR3 coding sequence is TGTGACAGCAGCTCGTCAGGGCTCCGCAATCAGCCCCAGCATTTT. It yields the protein CDSSSSGLRNQPQHF.

The chain joins TRBV27 to TRBJ2-5, with D possibly called TRBD1 or TRBD2 (5 bases each). V shed 0 bases and J shed 5 bases, with 25 bases lying between them. The V gene's germline CDR1 is MNHEY and CDR2 SMNVEV (reference sequence). This CDR3 has 19 amino acids. For the CDR3, the DNA is TGTGCCAGCAGTTTATCGAATCTATTGGGGGTCCTTGATAGGGAGACCCAGTACTTC. It specifies CASSLSNLLGVLDRETQYF.

The sample holds a few counts of this clonotype. J is TRBJ2-3 and V is TRBV7-2; 7 bases are shared with TRBD1. The V gene's germline CDR1 is SGHTA and CDR2 FQGNSA. This CDR3 contains 16 residues. The ends lost 0 bases at V and 2 bases at J; junction bases unmatched: 5. The CDR3 spells CASSLAATGTTDTQYF. The CDR3 coding sequence is TGTGCCAGCAGCTTAGCGGCGACAGGGACCACAGATACGCAGTATTTT.

The V call is TRBV20-1, the J call TRBJ2-3; TRBD2 aligns across 11 bases. J gave up 2 bases and V 5 bases, and 6 bases lay outside the gene matches. The CDR3 covers 15 residues. CDR1 DFQATT and CDR2 SNEGSKA come from the germline V gene (reference sequence). DNA for the CDR3: TGCAGTGCTCCCGGGACTAGCGGATTCACAGATACGCAGTATTTT. This gives the protein CSAPGTSGFTDTQYF.

This clonotype was found a few times. The CDR3 DNA reads TGTGCCAGCAGCTTTCAGACTAGGGTGGATGAGCAGTTCTTC. Encoded protein: CASSFQTRVDEQFF. The V gene is TRBV7-2, the J gene TRBJ2-1, with D possibly being TRBD2 (6 bases). V gave up 3 bases and J gave up 8 bases, with 14 bases separating them. CDR3 length: 14 residues. Germline CDR1 reads SGHTA; CDR2 reads FQGNSA.

This clonotype was recorded at least ten times. CDR3: CASSRPGQGYEQYF. In DNA form, the CDR3 reads TGTGCCAGCAGCAGACCGGGACAGGGTTACGAGCAGTACTTC. V and J are TRBV7-2 and TRBJ2-7, with 9 bases identical to TRBD1. The CDR3 length is 14 residues. With V trimmed by 5 bases and J by 4 bases, 6 bases remained unmatched. The germline V gene has CDR1 SGHTA and CDR2 FQGNSA.

The chain uses TRBV6-1 and TRBJ2-1; 11 bases map to TRBD2. V gave up 5 bases and J gave up 4 bases; unmatched junction bases: 7. In germline, CDR1 is MNHNS, CDR2 SASEGT. This CDR3 region has 16 residues. The CDR3 DNA reads TGTGCCAGCAGTCCCAGAGTAGCGGGGGGGTACAATGAGCAGTTCTTC. Its translation is CASSPRVAGGYNEQFF.

V gene TRBV2 combines with J gene TRBJ1-1, with D possibly TRBD1 on 5 matching bases. Germline CDR1 is SNHLY and CDR2 is FYNNEI. This CDR3 contains 13 residues. V lost 6 bases, J lost 4 bases, and 12 bases lay in between. The CDR3 region has the DNA TGTGCCAGCAGCGGCGACGGGGGCACTGAAGCTTTCTTT. This encodes CASSGDGGTEAFF.

The J gene is TRBJ2-3, the V gene TRBV9; tentatively, D is TRBD2 (6 bases). This CDR3 spans 15 amino acids. The V end was cut by 4 bases, the J end by 2 bases, with 14 bases between. The germline V gene encodes CDR1 SGDLS and CDR2 YYNGEE. CDR3 in amino acids: CASSFTSSSTDTQYF. The CDR3 nucleotides read TGTGCCAGCAGCTTCACTAGCTCCTCCACAGATACGCAGTATTTT.

The chain links TRBV7-2 to TRBJ2-7, with 7 bases matching TRBD2. There are 14 residues in the CDR3. Unmatched junction bases numbered 7, after V lost 5 bases and J lost 3 bases. Looked up from germline, CDR1 is SGHTA and CDR2 is FQGNSA. DNA for the CDR3: TGTGCCAGCAGCCCCACAGCGGGGAGCTACGAGCAGTACTTC. Its protein is CASSPTAGSYEQYF.

This chain connects TRBV7-8 to TRBJ1-2; 10 bases fit TRBD1. Germline assignment: CDR1 SGHVS and CDR2 FQNEAQ. CDR3 length equals 16 residues. J gave up 7 bases and V 1 base, and 9 bases lay outside the gene matches. The CDR3 sequence is CASSLVGDRGRGGYTF. The CDR3 DNA reads TGTGCCAGCAGCTTAGTGGGGGACAGGGGACGGGGTGGCTACACCTTC.

The chain uses TRBV4-1 and TRBJ2-5; no clear D gene. Looked up from germline, CDR1 is MGHRA and CDR2 is YSYEKL. The CDR3 consists of 15 residues. V dropped 4 bases and J dropped 3 bases, with 15 bases sitting between them. CDR3 sequence reads: CASSPRLQIEETQYF. CDR3 sequence (DNA): TGCGCCAGCAGCCCTAGATTACAGATAGAAGAGACCCAGTACTTC.

In its sample, this clonotype was seen many times. The rearrangement uses TRBV7-6 and TRBJ1-3; maybe TRBD1 (5 bases). CDR3 size: 17 residues. The germline V gene has CDR1 SGHVS and CDR2 FNYEAQ. V dropped 5 bases and J dropped 0 bases, with 17 bases sitting between them. CDR3 coding DNA: TGTGCCAGCAGCCCAGGGCCGACAGTGAACTCTGGAAACACCATATATTTT. Residues: CASSPGPTVNSGNTIYF.

The CDR3 protein is CASSLRPDLRGDTQYF. The CDR3 nucleotides read TGTGCCAGCAGCTTACGACCTGACCTTCGGGGCGATACGCAGTATTTT. The rearrangement uses TRBV7-6 and TRBJ2-3; D possibly matches TRBD1 or TRBD2 (5 bases each). Germline-derived CDR1 and CDR2 are SGHVS and FNYEAQ. This CDR3 contains 16 residues. Deletions cut 2 bases from V and 6 bases from J, with 18 bases between.

Only a few counts were recorded for this clonotype. CDR3 DNA sequence: TGCGCCAGCAGTGCCCGGGGGAGGGGTGTGGCTGAAGCTTTCTTT. It yields the protein CASSARGRGVAEAFF. The V call is TRBV10-2, the J call TRBJ1-1, with D maybe TRBD1 (5 bases). The germline V gene has CDR1 WSHSY and CDR2 SAAADI. The germline V and J ends were trimmed by 4 bases and 6 bases, with 18 bases remaining between them. The CDR3 sequence is 15 residues long.

The CDR3 spells CASSLVSTGNQPQHF. CDR3 bases: TGTGCCAGCAGCTTAGTATCGACAGGTAATCAGCCCCAGCATTTT. The gene calls are TRBV7-2 and TRBJ1-5; possible D gene TRBD1, 6 bases. The germline gives CDR1 SGHTA, CDR2 FQGNSA. V lost 1 base to trimming and J lost 4 bases, with 11 bases between them. There are 15 residues in the CDR3.

This clonotype showed up just a few times. The V and J genes are TRBV7-2 and TRBJ2-1; D possibly corresponds to TRBD2 (6 bases). Germline CDR1 is SGHTA and CDR2 is FQGNSA. The CDR3 runs 15 residues. The V end was cut by 4 bases, the J end by 4 bases, with 14 bases between. The CDR3 protein is CASSSQLAGYNEQFF. CDR3 nucleotide sequence: TGTGCCAGCAGCTCACAACTAGCAGGATACAATGAGCAGTTCTTC. Combining the CDR3 with reference TRBV7-2 and TRBJ2-1 gives the whole variable domain GAGVSQSPSNKVTEKGKDVELRCDPISGHTALYWYRQSLGQGLEFLIYFQGNSAPDKSGLPSDRFSAERTGGSVSTLTIQRTQQEDSAVYLCASSSQLAGYNEQFFGPGTRLTVL.

This clonotype was seen a handful of times. J is TRBJ2-7 and V is TRBV7-2; D is unresolved. CDR1 and CDR2 (germline): SGHTA, FQGNSA. V was trimmed by 6 bases and J by 3 bases, leaving 12 bases between them. This CDR3 region has 13 residues. The CDR3 here is CASRQDSYYEQYF. The CDR3 nucleotides read TGTGCCAGCAGGCAAGACTCTTACTACGAGCAGTACTTC.

This clonotype was observed many times. The chain recombines TRBV12-3 or TRBV12-4 with TRBJ1-2; D unclear. The CDR3 spans 12 residues. The V end was cut by 6 bases, the J end by 5 bases, with 10 bases between. The CDR3, as DNA: TGTGCCAGCAGCCCGTTGGGGTATGGCTACACCTTC. It yields the protein CASSPLGYGYTF.

The V and J genes are TRBV10-3 and TRBJ2-7; D is possibly TRBD1 (5 bases). The CDR3 is 16 amino acids. The V end was cut by 0 bases, the J end by 0 bases, with 12 bases between. Germline-derived CDR1 and CDR2 are ENHRY and SYGVKD. The CDR3 nucleotides read TGTGCCATCAGTGAGTCGATACAGGACCACTCCTACGAGCAGTACTTC. Translating it yields CAISESIQDHSYEQYF.

This clonotype was detected a few times. The chain links TRBV7-9 to TRBJ2-5, with 7 bases matching TRBD1. Losses at the gene ends were 5 bases for V and 2 bases for J; bases not matched to a gene: 5. Germline CDR1 reads SEHNR; CDR2 reads FQNEAQ (reference sequence). This CDR3 contains 14 residues. CDR3 loop: CASSPRTGQETQYF. In nucleotides, the CDR3 is TGTGCCAGCAGCCCACGGACAGGACAAGAGACCCAGTACTTC. Based on the CDR3 plus reference TRBV7-9 and TRBJ2-5, the full variable domain is DTGVSQNPRHKITKRGQNVTFRCDPISEHNRLYWYRQTLGQGPEFLTYFQNEAQLEKSRLLSDRFSAERPKGSFSTLEIQRTEQGDSAMYLCASSPRTGQETQYFGPGTRLLVL.

This clonotype appeared a few times. The chain couples TRBV7-9 to TRBJ2-3; D might be TRBD1 (6 bases). The V end lost 5 bases, the J end lost 1 base, and 16 bases lay between the germline ends. This CDR3 spans 16 amino acids. Germline CDR1 is SEHNR and CDR2 is FQNEAQ (reference sequence). This CDR3 is CASSPMTGQGTDTQYF. CDR3 DNA: TGTGCCAGCAGCCCCATGACAGGCCAGGGCACAGATACGCAGTATTTT. Looking up the rest from reference TRBV7-9 and TRBJ2-3 gives the full variable domain: DTGVSQNPRHKITKRGQNVTFRCDPISEHNRLYWYRQTLGQGPEFLTYFQNEAQLEKSRLLSDRFSAERPKGSFSTLEIQRTEQGDSAMYLCASSPMTGQGTDTQYFGPGTRLTVL.

The chain recombines TRBV24-1 with TRBJ1-1; no definite D call. Germline V CDR1 and CDR2: KGHDR, SFDVKD. V was shortened by 3 bases and J by 1 base, with 11 bases between the two germline ends. The CDR3 is made up of 15 amino acids. CDR3 in DNA: TGTGCCACCAGTGATAACAGTGTTTCGAACACTGAAGCTTTCTTT. It specifies CATSDNSVSNTEAFF.

The rearrangement links TRBV4-1 to TRBJ2-1; the match to TRBD2 covers 11 bases. Germline CDR1 and CDR2: MGHRA and YSYEKL. The CDR3 covers 19 residues. V dropped 3 bases and J dropped 0; count of bases not matched to a gene: 10. This CDR3 reads CASSHRLAGMSRSYNEQFF. The CDR3 coding sequence is TGCGCCAGCAGCCATCGACTAGCGGGAATGTCCCGCTCCTACAATGAGCAGTTCTTC.

This chain connects TRBV7-2 to TRBJ1-3; D remains unclear. From germline, CDR1 is SGHTA and CDR2 FQGNSA. This CDR3 region has 14 residues. V was clipped by 2 bases and J by 0 bases, with 5 bases between them. The CDR3 loop is CASSLLSSGNTIYF. DNA for the CDR3: TGTGCCAGCAGCTTACTTAGCTCTGGAAACACCATATATTTT.